This paragraph covers one TCR beta chain sequence. CDR1 is MNHNY, CDR2 SVGAGI, per germline (reference sequence). Trimming took 8 bases from V and 9 from J; bases not matched to a gene: 11. The CDR3 loop spans 14 amino acids. This sample is part of a study of blood T cell repertoires in COVID-19. On the study more broadly: COVID-19 samples from acute and convalescent phases originated in the United States, Italy and Spain. The cDNA or gDNA used as material had been derived from T cells, B-cell-depleted T cells, or PBMCs.

Per the original data handling: Nucleated cell number was recorded as an estimate derived from reference gene primer amplification. Sequencing used immunoSEQ multiplex PCR; TCRdb keeps in-frame clones, though not all of them. For V, J and clone size, that table is used; D and trimming come from the DNA. This sample has about 170,000 clones, with approximately 81% found just once. The rearrangement links TRBV6-6 to TRBJ1-5; 9 bases are a match to TRBD1. Sequenced sample: peripheral blood. This sequence originates from a man younger than 30 with active or convalescent COVID-19. The CDR3 spells CASRQGEVRRPQHF. The CDR3 nucleotides are TGTGCCAGCCGACAGGGGGAGGTAAGGAGGCCCCAGCATTTT.